This record looks at one T cell receptor (beta chain) sequence and its context. The sample comes from a study of T cells after yellow fever vaccination. There are 12 residues in the CDR3. V lost 3 bases to trimming and J lost 3 bases, with 8 bases between them. Germline lookup yields CDR1 DFQATT and CDR2 SNEGSKA (reference sequence). TCRdb itself ran the 5' RACE reads through MiXCR, one entry per CDR3 protein. The data show roughly 250,000 distinct CDR3 sequences, around 13% seen once. This chain uses TRBV20-1 with TRBJ2-5, with D hard to call. The TCR was taken from a man in his thirties or forties who received the YFV17D yellow fever vaccine. Sample: CD4+ T cells sorted from PBMCs, taken 45 days after the yellow fever booster vaccination. The chain's CDR3 is CSASVVEETQYF. Here the CDR3 DNA reads TGCAGTGCTAGTGTAGTAGAAGAGACCCAGTACTTC.